Listed below are T cell receptor beta chains from one sample, sequenced in a study of identical twins. A single record per CDR3 protein comes from TCRdb applying MiXCR to the 5' RACE reads. In the table there are around 1.7 million distinct CDR3 sequences, 25% to 35% of which are singletons. The source material was cord blood. These receptors all come from a newborn girl in good health. The conserved cysteine and the conserved F or W are not part of the CDR3 here.

cdr3_length | v_call | cdr3_aa
13 | TRBV12-3/TRBV12-4 | ASSFSVGAQETQY
16 | TRBV2 | ASTSRGTSGRSYNEQF
11 | TRBV20-1 | SAPDRGPYGYT
17 | TRBV28 | AIKFRVGTSGRARDTQY
15 | TRBV4-2 | ASSQDSGGHRVYEQY
13 | TRBV7-9 | ASSFGREWVGELF
12 | TRBV4-1 | ASSQDWAQETQY
10 | TRBV20-1 | SAESGFQPQH
12 | TRBV9 | ASSGSWVDSPLH
15 | TRBV12-3/TRBV12-4 | ASSLLRQSVSKNIQY
13 | TRBV4-1 | ASSQVPAPYNEQF
14 | TRBV2 | ASSARTGGRDYGYT
13 | TRBV6-5 | ASRVLTTGNNEQF
13 | TRBV6-5 | ASSYAGDGAYEQY
15 | TRBV18 | ASSPRQDGLAKNIQY
12 | TRBV6-1 | AGSWDSGNSPLH
11 | TRBV27 | ASSASGRDEQY
17 | TRBV28 | ASSFPGLAGGPFSYEQY
14 | TRBV12-3/TRBV12-4 | ASSPLLAGVSYEQY
15 | TRBV15 | ATSRGGGFPNTDTQY
14 | TRBV20-1 | SARRGLTGGTYGYT
10 | TRBV20-1 | SARARDQPQP
12 | TRBV20-1 | SARGGYNHNEQF
11 | TRBV4-1 | ASSQVVPYEQY
12 | TRBV10-3 | AIRIQGATDTQY
13 | TRBV14 | ASSQAVAGAYEQY
8 | TRBV28 | ASSSGVLH
14 | TRBV29-1 | SVEDPGTGDYNEQF
13 | TRBV20-1 | SACHYRGLNTEAF
19 | TRBV19 | ASSPDRVIVSGSDFYNEQY
12 | TRBV20-1 | SARDRAQNTEAF
10 | TRBV30 | AWSVLTDTQY
12 | TRBV7-9 | ASSPRDFNHGYT
13 | TRBV5-1 | ASSFAGGGETEAF
12 | TRBV12-3/TRBV12-4 | ASSFRQGAYGYT
13 | TRBV10-3 | AISERSQGGQPQH
16 | TRBV20-1 | SARGTSSSGGFSYEQY
13 | TRBV4-1 | ASSKAGLAPDTQY
13 | TRBV6-5 | ASSYSRRGQETQY
15 | TRBV11-2 | ASSLVVEGPGTDTQY
12 | TRBV7-2 | ASSLGGSAETQY
15 | TRBV10-3 | AISDTTGGSYNSPLH
12 | TRBV2 | ASSEGQTNSPLH
9 | TRBV28 | ASSLRDTQY
12 | TRBV19 | ASTLDRGRGEQF
12 | TRBV5-1 | ASSLRTVTDTQY